This entry lists 7 T cell receptor beta chains sequenced from one sample in a study of CD8 T cells in Susac syndrome. Random hexamers primed reverse transcription of 0.5 to 1 ug RNA. TCRdb re-called the immunoSEQ multiplex PCR reads with MiXCR, one entry per CDR3 protein. The table shows roughly 180,000 distinct CDR3 sequences, with approximately 94% occurring only once. Sequencing input: CD4+ T cells from PBMCs. The receptors here all came from a human donor with multiple sclerosis.

This CDR3 is CASSLGPGMNTEAFF. For the CDR3, the DNA is TGCGCCAGCAGCTTGGGTCCGGGGATGAACACTGAAGCTTTCTTT. V gene TRBV5-1 combines with J gene TRBJ1-1; D is unclear. The CDR3 length is 15 residues. CDR1 SGHRS and CDR2 YFSETQ come from the germline V gene. The V and J ends lost 0 bases and 0 bases respectively, with 9 bases between them.

The chain uses TRBV30 and TRBJ1-2; 7 nucleotides align to TRBD1. Germline V gene data show CDR1 as GTSNPN and CDR2 as SVGIG (reference sequence). Trimming cost V 4 bases and J 3 bases; bases outside gene matches: 5. The CDR3 runs 13 residues. Here the CDR3 DNA reads TGTGCCTGGACCCGGGACAGCTACTATGGCTACACCTTC. Its protein is CAWTRDSYYGYTF. The variable domain in full, completed from reference TRBV30 and TRBJ1-2, reads SQTIHQWPATLVQPVGSPLSLECTVEGTSNPNLYWYRQAAGRGLQLLFYSVGIGQISSEVPQNLSASRPQDRQFILSSKKLLLSDSGFYLCAWTRDSYYGYTFGSGTRLTVV.

The CDR3 loop reads CASRLSGGYEKLFF. In DNA, the CDR3 is TGTGCCAGCAGACTTTCAGGGGGATATGAAAAACTGTTTTTT. The V gene is TRBV27, the J gene TRBJ1-4; 7 positions agree with TRBD1. Germline V gives CDR1 MNHEY, CDR2 SMNVEV (reference sequence). J lost 6 bases, V lost 6 bases, and 7 bases had no gene match. The CDR3 sequence is 14 residues long.

This clonotype was picked up one time. The chain recombines TRBV5-5 with TRBJ2-7; D is unclear. This CDR3 region has 14 residues. Germline values: CDR1 SGHKS, CDR2 YYEKEE (reference sequence). V shed 4 bases and J shed 2 bases, with 13 bases lying between them. The CDR3 sequence is CASSDKGRAYEQYF. Written as DNA, the CDR3 is TGTGCCAGCAGCGACAAGGGCCGGGCCTACGAGCAGTACTTC. Based on the CDR3 plus reference TRBV5-5 and TRBJ2-7, the full variable domain is DAGVTQSPTHLIKTRGQQVTLRCSPISGHKSVSWYQQVLGQGPQFIFQYYEKEERGRGNFPDRFSARQFPNYSSELNVNALLLGDSALYLCASSDKGRAYEQYFGPGTRLTVT.

The chain employs TRBV27 and TRBJ1-4; tentative D call: TRBD1 (5 bases). The CDR3 runs 14 residues. V dropped 8 bases and J dropped 13 bases, with 23 bases sitting between them. Germline CDR1 MNHEY, CDR2 SMNVEV (reference sequence). In DNA form, the CDR3 reads TGTGCCAGCCCCCCGGGACGGGTGATGAAAGGACTGTTTTTT. Protein: CASPPGRVMKGLFF. Supplemented by reference TRBV27 and TRBJ1-4, the full variable domain reads EAQVTQNPRYLITVTGKKLTVTCSQNMNHEYMSWYRQDPGLGLRQIYYSMNVEVTDKGDVPEGYKVSRKEKRNFPLILESPSPNQTSLYFCASPPGRVMKGLFFGSGTQLSVL.

This chain connects TRBV28 to TRBJ2-1; 9 nucleotides align to TRBD1. The CDR3 is 16 amino acids. Germline V gene lookup returns CDR1 MDHEN and CDR2 SYDVKM. The V and J ends lost 6 bases and 6 bases, in that order; junction bases with no gene match: 12. The DNA for the CDR3 is TGTGCCAGCAGCCCTCCCGGGACAGGGTCGCTCAATGAGCAGTTCTTC. Translated, it gives CASSPPGTGSLNEQFF.

J is TRBJ2-7 and V is TRBV11-2; D gene uncertain. Trimming cost V 1 base and J 0 bases, with 10 bases left between them. There are 15 residues in the CDR3. Germline V gene lookup returns CDR1 SGHAT and CDR2 FQNNGV. The DNA of the CDR3 is TGTGCCAGCAGCTTAGGCCAATACAGCTCCTACGAGCAGTACTTC. Protein sequence: CASSLGQYSSYEQYF.